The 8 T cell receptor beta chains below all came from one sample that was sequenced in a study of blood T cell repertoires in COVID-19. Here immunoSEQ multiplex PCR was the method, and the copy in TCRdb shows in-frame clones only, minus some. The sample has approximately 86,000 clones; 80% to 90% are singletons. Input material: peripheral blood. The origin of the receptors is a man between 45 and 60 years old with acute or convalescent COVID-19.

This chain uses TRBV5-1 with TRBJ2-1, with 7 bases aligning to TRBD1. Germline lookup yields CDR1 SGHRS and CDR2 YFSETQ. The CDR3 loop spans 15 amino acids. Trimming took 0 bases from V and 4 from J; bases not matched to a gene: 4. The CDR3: CASSLEATGYNEQFF. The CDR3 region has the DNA TGCGCCAGCAGCTTGGAGGCGACAGGGTACAATGAGCAGTTCTTC.

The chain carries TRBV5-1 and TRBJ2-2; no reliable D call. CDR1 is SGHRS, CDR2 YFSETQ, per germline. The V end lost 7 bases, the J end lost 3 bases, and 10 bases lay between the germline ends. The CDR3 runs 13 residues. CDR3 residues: CASLAEYTGELFF. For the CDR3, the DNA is TGCGCCAGCTTGGCGGAGTACACCGGGGAGCTGTTTTTT.

CDR3 in DNA: TGTGCCAGCAGCGTTGCAGGGTGGGACACTGAAGCTTTCTTT. Translation gives CASSVAGWDTEAFF. The chain uses TRBV9 and TRBJ1-1, with D perhaps matching TRBD1 (5 bases). Germline V gene sequence: CDR1 SGDLS, CDR2 YYNGEE. The CDR3 extends over 14 amino acids. V was trimmed by 2 bases and J by 3 bases, leaving 11 bases between them. Based on the CDR3 plus reference TRBV9 and TRBJ1-1, the full variable domain is DSGVTQTPKHLITATGQRVTLRCSPRSGDLSVYWYQQSLDQGLQFLIQYYNGEERAKGNILERFSAQQFPDLHSELNLSSLELGDSALYFCASSVAGWDTEAFFGQGTRLTVV.

The CDR3 DNA follows: TGTGCCAGCAGCCAACCCCCAGGCGCGTACTCCTACGAGCAGTACTTC. It specifies CASSQPPGAYSYEQYF. The chain combines TRBV7-2 with TRBJ2-7; D not certain. V lost 5 bases to trimming and J lost 0 bases, with 17 bases between them. The germline gives CDR1 SGHTA, CDR2 FQGNSA. This CDR3 comprises 16 residues.

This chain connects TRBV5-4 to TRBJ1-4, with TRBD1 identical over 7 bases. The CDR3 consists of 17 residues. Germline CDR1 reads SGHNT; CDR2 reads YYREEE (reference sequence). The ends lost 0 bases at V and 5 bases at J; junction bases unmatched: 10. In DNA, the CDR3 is TGTGCCAGCAGCTTGGCTGGTAGGGGGCGCTTAAATGAAAAACTGTTTTTT. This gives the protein CASSLAGRGRLNEKLFF.

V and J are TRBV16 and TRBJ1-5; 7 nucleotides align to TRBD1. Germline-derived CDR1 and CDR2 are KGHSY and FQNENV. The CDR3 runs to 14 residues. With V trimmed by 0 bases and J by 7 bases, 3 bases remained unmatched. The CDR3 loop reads CASSQSGGWQPQHF. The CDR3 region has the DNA TGTGCCAGCAGCCAATCAGGGGGCTGGCAGCCCCAGCATTTT. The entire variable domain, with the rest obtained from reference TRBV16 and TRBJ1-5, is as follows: GEEVAQTPKHLVRGEGQKAKLYCAPIKGHSYVFWYQQVLKNEFKFLISFQNENVFDETGMPKERFSAKCLPNSPCSLEIQATKLEDSAVYFCASSQSGGWQPQHFGDGTRLSIL.

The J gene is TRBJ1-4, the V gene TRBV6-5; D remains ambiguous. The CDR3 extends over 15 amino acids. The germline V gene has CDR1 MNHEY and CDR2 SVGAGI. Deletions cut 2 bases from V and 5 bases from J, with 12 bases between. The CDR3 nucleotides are TGTGCCAGCAGTTACCTCAGGTCGGGGAATGAAAAACTGTTTTTT. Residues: CASSYLRSGNEKLFF.

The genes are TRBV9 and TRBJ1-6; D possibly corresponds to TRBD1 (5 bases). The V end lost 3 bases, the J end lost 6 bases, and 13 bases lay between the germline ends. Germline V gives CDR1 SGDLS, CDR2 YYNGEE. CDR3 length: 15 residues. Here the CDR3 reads CASSASRGSNSPLHF. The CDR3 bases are TGTGCCAGCAGCGCCTCAAGGGGTAGTAATTCACCCCTCCACTTT.